This entry lists 31 T cell receptor beta chains sequenced from one sample in a study of T cell clonality in common variable immunodeficiency. Notes on the study in general: In common variable immunodeficiency, TCR beta chains reportedly carried fewer deletions and N-nucleotide insertions.

These receptors are not linked to any known antigen. The method was immunoSEQ multiplex PCR; TCRdb's version includes in-frame clones alone and lacks a portion of them. The repertoire consists of fewer than 35,000 clones, none detected only once. Sequencing was done on a sample of peripheral blood mononuclear cells. These receptors were collected from a human donor with common variable immunodeficiency.

This clone was seen repeatedly, ten times or more. The read halts 3 residues ahead of the CDR3 end, with the missing end drawn from the germline J gene. The V and J genes are TRBV3-1 (or the pseudogene TRBV3-2) and TRBJ2-7; TRBD1 might be the D (5 bases). CDR1 and CDR2 from the germline V gene are LGHDT and YNNKEL (reference sequence). The length of the CDR3 is 18 residues. V was pared by 2 bases and J by 4 bases, with 24 bases between. CDR3 protein: CASSQTATLWTNSYEQYF. The part of the CDR3 DNA that was read is TGTGCCAGCAGCCAAACCGCCACTCTGTGGACAAACAGTTACGAG.

The CDR3 loop is CASSATVAYEQYF. The CDR3 bases that were read are TGTGCCAGTAGTGCGACAGTAGCCTACGAG. The chain employs TRBV19 and TRBJ2-7, with TRBD1 as a possible D gene (5 bases). The read falls 3 residues short of the CDR3 end, and the missing part is taken from the germline J gene. The CDR3 has 13 amino acids. Germline V gene data show CDR1 as LNHDA and CDR2 as SQIVND (reference sequence). The germline V and J ends were trimmed by 5 bases and 2 bases, with 10 bases remaining between them.

This clone was counted many times. The CDR3 extends 3 residues past the end of the read, so its final part is completed from the germline J gene. V usage is TRBV7-2 and J usage is TRBJ2-2; possible D gene TRBD1, 5 bases. With 5 bases removed from V and 2 bases from J, the gap between germline ends came to 9 bases. Per germline, CDR1 SGHTA and CDR2 FQGNSA. CDR3 length: 14 amino acids. The CDR3 DNA, read in part, is TGTGCCAGCAGCCAAGACAGTAACACCGGGGAG. This sequence encodes CASSQDSNTGE. The CDR3 reads in full as CASSQDSNTGELFF.

This clone has just a few counts. The missing CDR3 end, 3 residues past where the read stops, is filled in from the germline J gene. The chain is built from TRBV7-9 and TRBJ1-5, with D perhaps TRBD1 (6 bases). The length of the CDR3 is 13 residues. CDR1 is SEHNR and CDR2 is FQNEAQ in the germline V gene (reference sequence). The V end was cut by 7 bases, the J end by 3 bases, with 10 bases between. This chain's CDR3 is CASNTGYNQPQHF. The part of the CDR3 DNA that was read is TGTGCCAGCAACACAGGGTACAATCAGCCC.

This clone was picked up many times. The read terminates 3 residues before the CDR3 end, so the remaining end is supplied by the germline J gene. The chain recombines TRBV18 with TRBJ2-1, with TRBD2 matching over 7 bases. Germline CDR1 KGHSH, CDR2 LQKENI. Trimming cost V 6 bases and J 9 bases; bases outside gene matches: 14. The CDR3 contains 15 residues. CDR3 loop: CASSSQWGGNGEQFF. CDR3 bases read: TGTGCCAGCTCGAGCCAGTGGGGGGGTAATGGTGAG.

This clone came up a few times. The read gets to within 3 residues of the CDR3 end, and the germline J gene fills in the rest. This chain connects TRBV18 to TRBJ1-6, with D tentatively TRBD1 (6 bases). Looked up from germline, CDR1 is KGHSH and CDR2 is LQKENI. The CDR3 contains 15 residues. Trimming took 6 bases from V and 10 from J, leaving 19 bases between them. CDR3 DNA (partial): TGTGCCAGCTCCCTCAACCCGCCAGGGGACTCACCC. Translation gives CASSLNPPGDSP. The entire CDR3 is CASSLNPPGDSPLHF.

A word on this clone: With the read ending 3 residues before the CDR3 end, the germline J gene is used to fill in that end. The genes are TRBV7-9 and TRBJ2-3, with TRBD2 identical over 7 bases. The CDR3 is made up of 15 amino acids. J lost 0 bases, V lost 8 bases, and 8 bases had no gene match. From germline, CDR1 is SEHNR and CDR2 FQNEAQ (reference sequence). The CDR3 spells CASEGRAPSTDTQYF. The sequenced part of the CDR3 DNA is TGTGCCAGCGAGGGGAGGGCCCCTAGCACAGATACG.

Worth noting for this clone: The CDR3 is cut off 3 residues early in the read; its end comes from the germline J gene. J is TRBJ1-5 and V is TRBV5-1; a weak D match, TRBD1 (5 bases). Germline V gene lookup returns CDR1 SGHRS and CDR2 YFSETQ. This CDR3 region has 15 residues. With 0 bases removed from V and 4 bases from J, the gap between germline ends came to 11 bases. The CDR3 is CASSLEGKGNQPQHF. The sequenced part of the CDR3 DNA is TGCGCCAGCAGCTTGGAAGGGAAGGGGAATCAGCCC.

This clone was counted ten times or more. The read terminates 3 residues before the CDR3 end, so the remaining end is supplied by the germline J gene. The gene calls are TRBV18 and TRBJ2-3, with D unresolved. Germline values: CDR1 KGHSH, CDR2 LQKENI. The CDR3 sequence is 11 residues long. V lost 6 bases and J lost 2, with 3 bases in between. The sequenced CDR3 bases are TGTGCCAGCTCTCTCACAGATACG. Its protein is CASSLTDT. The entire CDR3 sequence reads CASSLTDTQYF.

This clone was detected a few times. The CDR3 is cut off 3 residues early in the read; its end comes from the germline J gene. The chain uses TRBV19 and TRBJ1-2; a weak D match, TRBD1 (5 bases). Germline loops: CDR1 LNHDA, CDR2 SQIVND (reference sequence). V was cut by 11 bases and J by 5 bases, with 18 bases left in between. The CDR3 extends over 13 amino acids. The CDR3 sequence: CADHGGECYGYTF. CDR3 DNA, as far as it was read: TGTGCCGACCACGGGGGGGAATGTTATGGC.

As concerns this clone: The read comes to an end 3 residues before the CDR3 does, leaving the germline J gene to fill in the end. This chain uses TRBV7-3 with TRBJ2-7, with D tentatively TRBD2 (5 bases). Trimming removed 4 bases at V and 6 bases at J, with 13 bases between. This CDR3 has 13 amino acids. Per the germline V gene, CDR1 is SGHTA and CDR2 is FQGTGA. The DNA read from the CDR3 is TGTGCCAGCAGCTGCGAGGGTTTTACCGAG. Its translation: CASSCEGFTE. The entire CDR3 protein reads CASSCEGFTEQYF.

This clone was counted only a few times. The read ends 3 residues early relative to the CDR3; the germline J gene fills the gap. V usage is TRBV30 and J usage is TRBJ2-5; 9 positions match TRBD1. This CDR3 contains 16 residues. V lost 2 bases, J lost 5 bases, and 12 bases stayed unmatched. CDR1 and CDR2 from the germline V gene are GTSNPN and SVGIG (reference sequence). The CDR3 loop is CAWSPQAGQGFETQYF. CDR3 DNA (partial): TGTGCCTGGAGTCCCCAAGCGGGACAGGGATTCGAGACC.

Note on this clone: The read is 3 residues too short to cover the CDR3 end, so that end is filled in from the germline J gene. The chain has TRBV20-1 and TRBJ1-2; the D gene is possibly TRBD1 (5 bases). The CDR3 has 16 amino acids. The V and J ends lost 5 bases and 4 bases respectively, with 23 bases between them. CDR1 and CDR2 from the germline V gene are DFQATT and SNEGSKA (reference sequence). The CDR3 loop reads CSAFGPTHRQLYGYTF. CDR3 DNA, as far as it was read: TGCAGTGCTTTTGGGCCGACCCATAGACAGCTCTATGGC.

This clone was observed a few times. The read halts 3 residues ahead of the CDR3 end, with the missing end drawn from the germline J gene. The rearrangement links TRBV6-1 to TRBJ2-5; D is possibly TRBD1 (6 bases). CDR1 and CDR2 from the germline V gene are MNHNS and SASEGT. V was cut by 2 bases and J by 4 bases, with 14 bases left in between. The CDR3 loop spans 15 amino acids. The CDR3 here is CASSEYRTAPETQYF. CDR3 DNA, as far as it was read: TGTGCCAGCAGTGAATATCGGACAGCGCCAGAGACC.

This clone was seen at least ten times. The junction does not match germline at one end; this may be a read error. The read gets to within 3 residues of the CDR3 end, and the germline J gene fills in the rest. The rearrangement joins TRBV6-1 to TRBJ1-1; D perhaps matches TRBD1 (6 bases). The CDR3 length is 13 residues. Per germline, CDR1 MNHNS and CDR2 SASEGT. CDR3 DNA, as far as it was read: TGTGCCAGCACTGAATTGACAGGCACTGAA. It encodes CASTELTGTE. The complete CDR3 sequence is CASTELTGTEAFF.

A note on this clone: The read finishes 3 residues shy of the CDR3 end, and the germline J gene is used to complete it. This chain uses TRBV7-9 with TRBJ2-3, with D possibly matching TRBD2 (5 bases). Germline-derived CDR1 and CDR2 are SEHNR and FQNEAQ (reference sequence). There are 13 residues in the CDR3. Trimming stripped 0 bases from V and 5 bases from J, with 6 bases between. The covered CDR3 bases are TGTGCCAGCAGCTTAGCGGCGGGAGATACG. It is translated as CASSLAAGDT. The full CDR3 is CASSLAAGDTQYF. The full variable domain, rest sourced from reference TRBV7-9 and TRBJ2-3, is DTGVSQNPRHKITKRGQNVTFRCDPISEHNRLYWYRQTLGQGPEFLTYFQNEAQLEKSRLLSDRFSAERPKGSFSTLEIQRTEQGDSAMYLCASSLAAGDTQYFGPGTRLTVL.

This clone has a count of ten or more. The CDR3 goes on 3 residues after the read ends, and that part is filled in from the germline J gene. This chain links TRBV7-3 with TRBJ2-1; D might be TRBD1 (5 bases). This CDR3 spans 15 amino acids. Germline V gives CDR1 SGHTA, CDR2 FQGTGA. Trimming cost V 0 bases and J 1 base, with 7 bases left between them. The sequenced CDR3 bases are TGTGCCAGCAGCTTAACACGACAGTCCTACAATGAG. Its translation: CASSLTRQSYNE. The entire CDR3 sequence reads CASSLTRQSYNEQFF.

This clone was seen ten or more times. Sequencing ends 3 residues short of the CDR3 end; the germline J gene provides the rest. This chain links TRBV5-1 with TRBJ2-3; maybe TRBD1 (6 bases). The CDR3 extends over 14 amino acids. Germline V gene data show CDR1 as SGHRS and CDR2 as YFSETQ. V was trimmed by 4 bases and J by 2 bases, leaving 11 bases between them. CDR3 loop: CASSRAGATDTQYF. The covered CDR3 bases are TGCGCCAGCAGCAGGGCAGGGGCCACAGATACG.

This clone appeared many times. The read finishes 3 residues shy of the CDR3 end, and the germline J gene is used to complete it. The chain couples TRBV29-1 to TRBJ2-1; tentatively, D is TRBD1 or TRBD2 (6 bases each). Germline V CDR1 and CDR2: SQVTM, ANQGSEA. The CDR3 extends over 12 amino acids. V was trimmed by 7 bases and J by 9 bases, leaving 16 bases between them. CDR3: CSGIVQGGEQFF. Partial CDR3 DNA: TGCAGCGGAATAGTACAGGGAGGTGAG.

This clone was observed a few times. The CDR3 loop is CASSFQGLSPGELFF. Partial CDR3 DNA: TGTGCCAGCAGCTTTCAGGGATTATCTCCCGGGGAG. The V gene is TRBV11-2, the J gene TRBJ2-2, with D tentatively TRBD1 (5 bases). Read sequence stops 3 residues before the CDR3 end, and the germline J gene provides the missing end. The CDR3 length is 15 residues. With 3 bases removed from V and 6 bases from J, the gap between germline ends came to 14 bases. From germline, CDR1 is SGHAT and CDR2 FQNNGV.

At least ten counts were recorded for this clone. The CDR3 is cut off 3 residues early in the read; its end comes from the germline J gene. The genes are TRBV30 and TRBJ2-1; 13 nucleotides match TRBD2. CDR1 and CDR2 (germline): GTSNPN, SVGIG (reference sequence). This CDR3 has 16 amino acids. Losses at the gene ends were 6 bases for V and 2 bases for J; bases not matched to a gene: 7. CDR3: CACLTSGGPPYNEQFF. CDR3 bases read: TGTGCCTGCTTGACTAGCGGGGGGCCCCCCTACAATGAG. Filled out from reference TRBV30 and TRBJ2-1, the complete variable domain reads SQTIHQWPATLVQPVGSPLSLECTVEGTSNPNLYWYRQAAGRGLQLLFYSVGIGQISSEVPQNLSASRPQDRQFILSSKKLLLSDSGFYLCACLTSGGPPYNEQFFGPGTRLTVL.

Comments on this clone: The CDR3 end falls 3 residues outside the read, so it is completed with the germline J gene. J is TRBJ2-5 and V is TRBV7-9; TRBD1 might be the D (5 bases). The germline V gene encodes CDR1 SEHNR and CDR2 FQNEAQ (reference sequence). The CDR3 has 14 residues. V was cut by 6 bases and J by 5 bases, with 16 bases left in between. Incomplete CDR3 DNA: TGTGCCAGCAGGTTAACGTCAGGGCCCGAGACC. This translates into CASRLTSGPET. From start to end, the CDR3 is CASRLTSGPETQYF.

Of note for this clone: The read ends 3 residues early relative to the CDR3; the germline J gene fills the gap. The rearrangement links TRBV7-2 to TRBJ2-5; the D gene could be TRBD1 or TRBD2 (5 bases each). V dropped 1 base and J dropped 7 bases, with 13 bases sitting between them. This CDR3 comprises 14 residues. Germline V lookup: CDR1 SGHTA, CDR2 FQGNSA. The CDR3 is CASSLDPRERTQYF. CDR3 DNA (partial): TGTGCCAGCAGCTTAGATCCCAGGGAGCGGACC.

This clone is classed as medium-sized (0.01 to 0.1%). The read comes to an end 3 residues before the CDR3 does, leaving the germline J gene to fill in the end. This rearrangement joins TRBV2 to TRBJ1-2, with TRBD1 matching over 9 bases. Trimming removed 6 bases from V and 4 bases from J; junction bases left unmatched: 3. Germline values: CDR1 SNHLY, CDR2 FYNNEI. The CDR3 has 13 amino acids. The CDR3 reads CASRQGAAYGYTF. The part of the CDR3 DNA that was read is TGTGCCAGCAGACAGGGGGCGGCCTATGGC. Full variable domain (rest looked up from reference TRBV2 and TRBJ1-2): EPEVTQTPSHQVTQMGQEVILRCVPISNHLYFYWYRQILGQKVEFLVSFYNNEISEKSEIFDDQFSVERPDGSNFTLKIRSTKLEDSAMYFCASRQGAAYGYTFGSGTRLTVV.

Note on this clone: The observed sequence ends 3 residues before the CDR3 terminus, with the missing tail filled in from the germline J gene. This rearrangement joins TRBV18 to TRBJ1-5; weak D call: TRBD1 (6 bases). The germline V and J ends were trimmed by 3 bases and 4 bases, with 10 bases remaining between them. Germline values: CDR1 KGHSH, CDR2 LQKENI. There are 14 residues in the CDR3. Here the CDR3 reads CASSPDSINQPQHF. Incomplete CDR3 DNA: TGTGCCAGCTCACCGGACAGCATAAATCAGCCC.

This clone turned up a few times. The read halts 3 residues ahead of the CDR3 end, with the missing end drawn from the germline J gene. The chain uses TRBV7-2 and TRBJ2-3; 11 bases agree with TRBD2. Germline V gene lookup returns CDR1 SGHTA and CDR2 FQGNSA. This CDR3 has 13 residues. This chain's CDR3 is CAGDSGGAGTQYF. The part of the CDR3 DNA that was read is TGTGCCGGGGATAGCGGGGGGGCGGGCACG.

This clone was seen a few times. The read stops 3 residues short of the end of the CDR3; the missing end is completed from the germline J gene. V usage is TRBV7-2 and J usage is TRBJ1-3; D remains unclear. CDR3 size: 13 residues. CDR1 is SGHTA and CDR2 is FQGNSA in the germline V gene. Deletions cut 5 bases from V and 8 bases from J, with 13 bases between. The CDR3 DNA, read in part, is TGTGCCAGCAGCCTACAGACCGGAGACACC. Protein sequence: CASSLQTGDT. The whole CDR3 region reads CASSLQTGDTIYF.

This clone was detected only a few times. The read comes to an end 3 residues before the CDR3 does, leaving the germline J gene to fill in the end. This rearrangement joins TRBV6-2 or TRBV6-3 to TRBJ1-6; D unclear. Germline V gene sequence: CDR1 MNHEY, CDR2 SVGEGT. V was clipped by 0 bases and J by 6 bases, with 9 bases between them. The CDR3 consists of 15 residues. CDR3 region: CASSYSEEGNSPLHF. The covered CDR3 bases are TGTGCCAGCAGTTACTCGGAAGAGGGTAATTCACCC.

As to this clone: The read ends 3 residues early relative to the CDR3; the germline J gene fills the gap. V usage is TRBV20-1 and J usage is TRBJ2-5; 7 bases line up with TRBD1. CDR1 DFQATT and CDR2 SNEGSKA come from the germline V gene (reference sequence). With V trimmed by 4 bases and J by 3 bases, 8 bases remained unmatched. This CDR3 is 14 amino acids long. The CDR3 DNA, read in part, is TGCAGTGCTAATAGTGGGACAGTTAAAGAGACC. It specifies CSANSGTVKET. In full, the CDR3 is CSANSGTVKETQYF.

Only a few counts were recorded for this clone. From the germline J gene comes the end of the CDR3, since the read stops 3 residues before it. J is TRBJ2-7 and V is TRBV6-2 or TRBV6-3; TRBD2 might be the D (7 bases). CDR3 length: 14 residues. Trimming pared 7 bases from V and 3 bases from J, leaving 16 bases between. In germline, CDR1 is MNHEY, CDR2 SVGEGT. The sequenced CDR3 bases are TGTGCCAGCACCATAGGGGGGGCTGTCTACGAG. Its translation: CASTIGGAVYE. The full CDR3 reads CASTIGGAVYEQYF.

Comment on this clone: Sequencing ends 3 residues short of the CDR3 end; the germline J gene provides the rest. V usage is TRBV30 and J usage is TRBJ1-2; 8 nucleotides line up with TRBD1. Germline-derived CDR1 and CDR2 are GTSNPN and SVGIG (reference sequence). The CDR3 consists of 14 residues. J was trimmed by 5 bases and V by 4 bases; bases with no gene match: 9. The part of the CDR3 DNA that was read is TGTGCCTGGAACGCCGGGACAGGTCTTTATGGC. It encodes CAWNAGTGLYG. The full CDR3 sequence reads CAWNAGTGLYGYTF.